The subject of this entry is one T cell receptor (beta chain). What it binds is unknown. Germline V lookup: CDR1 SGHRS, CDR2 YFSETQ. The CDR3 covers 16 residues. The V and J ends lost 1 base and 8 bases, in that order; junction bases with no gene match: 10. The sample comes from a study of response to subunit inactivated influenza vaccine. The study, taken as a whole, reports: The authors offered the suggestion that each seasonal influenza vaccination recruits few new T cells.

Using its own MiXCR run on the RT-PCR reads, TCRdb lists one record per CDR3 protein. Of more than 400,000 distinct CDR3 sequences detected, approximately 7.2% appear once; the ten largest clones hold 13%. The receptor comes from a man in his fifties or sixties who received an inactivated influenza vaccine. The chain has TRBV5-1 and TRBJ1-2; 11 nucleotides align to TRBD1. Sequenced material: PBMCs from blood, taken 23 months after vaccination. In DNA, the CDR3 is TGCGCCAGCAGCTTGACTGAGGAAAGGACAGGGGGCGGCTACACCTTC. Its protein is CASSLTEERTGGGYTF.